These 20 T cell receptor beta chains originate from one sample sequenced in a study of T cell repertoires in cytomegalovirus infection. From the reads, TCRdb called clonotypes with MiXCR, one entry per CDR3 protein. The table shows about 460,000 distinct CDR3 sequences, with around 10% occurring only once. The sequenced material came from PBMCs. These receptors came from a human donor in good health (CMV status not recorded). Some clones in this sample may be carry-over from other donors' samples.

This clonotype has ten or more counts. J is TRBJ1-6 and V is TRBV7-9; 9 bases fit TRBD1. V dropped 0 bases and J dropped 7; count of bases not matched to a gene: 4. Looked up from germline, CDR1 is SEHNR and CDR2 is FQNEAQ (reference sequence). This CDR3 comprises 16 residues. Here the CDR3 reads CASSLAAGTGNSPLHF. The CDR3 DNA sequence: TGTGCCAGCAGCTTAGCCGCCGGGACAGGGAATTCACCCCTCCACTTT.

This clonotype was picked up many times. The V call is TRBV11-3, the J call TRBJ2-1; TRBD1 matches 7 bases. The CDR3 contains 15 residues. In germline, CDR1 is SGHNT, CDR2 YENEEA. J lost 7 bases, V lost 0 bases, and 6 bases had no gene match. CDR3 region: CASSLEQGKRNEQFF. The DNA for the CDR3 is TGTGCCAGCAGCTTAGAACAGGGGAAACGGAATGAGCAGTTCTTC.

This clonotype was seen many times. The chain joins TRBV7-8 to TRBJ1-2; maybe TRBD1 (5 bases). Looked up from germline, CDR1 is SGHVS and CDR2 is FQNEAQ. The CDR3 runs 15 residues. V was shortened by 1 base and J by 6 bases, with 15 bases between the two germline ends. The CDR3: CASSLDRRDFHGYTF. CDR3 nucleotide sequence: TGTGCCAGCAGCTTAGATCGCAGGGATTTTCATGGCTACACCTTC.

The chain joins TRBV10-3 to TRBJ1-5; no firm D call. V lost 4 bases and J 4 bases, leaving 8 bases between the germline ends. The CDR3 loop spans 13 amino acids. Looked up from germline, CDR1 is ENHRY and CDR2 is SYGVKD. CDR3 nucleotides: TGTGCCATCAGTGCTGGGGTAAATCAGCCCCAGCATTTT. Translation gives CAISAGVNQPQHF.

The J gene is TRBJ2-1, the V gene TRBV20-1; D gene unclear. The V and J ends lost 0 bases and 4 bases respectively, with 7 bases between them. CDR1 DFQATT and CDR2 SNEGSKA come from the germline V gene (reference sequence). The CDR3 covers 13 residues. The CDR3: CSARESWYNEQFF. CDR3 DNA: TGCAGTGCTAGAGAATCATGGTACAATGAGCAGTTCTTC.

The DNA for the CDR3 is TGTGCCAGCAGTTACATGGGCCCCGGGAGGCCCGAGCAGTACTTC. Its protein is CASSYMGPGRPEQYF. The genes are TRBV6-6 and TRBJ2-7; 7 bases match TRBD2. Per the germline V gene, CDR1 is MNHNY and CDR2 is SVGAGI (reference sequence). The CDR3 has 15 residues. After removal of 2 bases from V and 6 bases from J, the junction contained 10 bases not matched to a gene.

This clonotype has only a few counts. The chain has TRBV24-1 and TRBJ2-1, with D maybe TRBD2 (5 bases). Trimming cost V 0 bases and J 10 bases, with 9 bases left between them. The germline V gene has CDR1 KGHDR and CDR2 SFDVKD. The CDR3 contains 13 residues. CDR3 DNA sequence: TGTGCCACCAGTGATTTGCAAGCGGCAGAGCAGTTCTTC. This translates into CATSDLQAAEQFF.

This clonotype was observed many times. This chain uses TRBV12-3 or TRBV12-4 with TRBJ2-3; possible D gene TRBD2, 6 bases. The CDR3 sequence is 13 residues long. V was shortened by 6 bases and J by 9 bases, with 16 bases between the two germline ends. CDR3 nucleotide sequence: TGTGCCAGCAGCGTTAGGGAGGACGGGACGCAGTATTTT. It specifies CASSVREDGTQYF.

The chain employs TRBV20-1 and TRBJ1-6; D is unresolved. In germline, CDR1 is DFQATT, CDR2 SNEGSKA (reference sequence). The CDR3 is made up of 13 amino acids. The germline V and J ends were trimmed by 6 bases and 10 bases, with 16 bases remaining between them. For the CDR3, the DNA is TGCAGTGCCCAGACCGACCCAAGCTCACCCCTCCACTTT. Translation gives CSAQTDPSSPLHF.

This clonotype has just a few counts. The V gene is TRBV18, the J gene TRBJ2-2; D may be TRBD2 (6 bases). V lost 1 base and J 2 bases, leaving 11 bases between the germline ends. The CDR3 has 16 residues. The germline V gene has CDR1 KGHSH and CDR2 LQKENI. The CDR3: CASSPLEGHNTGELFF. The CDR3 coding sequence is TGTGCCAGCTCACCACTGGAGGGGCATAACACCGGGGAGCTGTTTTTT.

This clonotype has just a few counts. The chain joins TRBV10-3 to TRBJ2-3; D is perhaps TRBD2 (6 bases). Trimming removed 6 bases at V and 3 bases at J, with 16 bases between. Germline CDR1 ENHRY, CDR2 SYGVKD. This CDR3 spans 15 amino acids. CDR3 in amino acids: CAIRGMGGTTDTQYF. The DNA for the CDR3 is TGTGCCATCAGGGGGATGGGCGGGACGACAGATACGCAGTATTTT.

The sample holds one count of this clonotype. The V and J genes are TRBV7-4 and TRBJ1-4; tentative D call: TRBD1 (6 bases). V was clipped by 3 bases and J by 8 bases, with 22 bases between them. The CDR3 loop spans 17 amino acids. Germline V CDR1 and CDR2: SGHVT, SQSDAQ. The CDR3 region is CASSFTPIRGAGEKLFF. The CDR3 DNA reads as TGTGCCAGCAGCTTTACCCCAATTCGGGGGGCGGGAGAAAAACTGTTTTTT.

The V and J genes are TRBV11-3 and TRBJ2-1; 10 bases are shared with TRBD2. The CDR3 length is 15 residues. V lost 0 bases, J lost 10 bases, and 6 bases stayed unmatched. Germline V gives CDR1 SGHNT, CDR2 YENEEA. The CDR3 sequence: CASSLEGSGGSEQFF. The DNA for the CDR3 is TGTGCCAGCAGCTTAGAGGGTAGCGGGGGGTCCGAGCAGTTCTTC.

V gene TRBV27 combines with J gene TRBJ2-2; perhaps TRBD1 as D (6 bases). This CDR3 has 15 amino acids. Trimming left V 8 bases short and J 2 bases short, with 15 bases between. Germline V gene data show CDR1 as MNHEY and CDR2 as SMNVEV (reference sequence). The chain's CDR3 is CASGEYRVNTGELFF. The CDR3 coding sequence is TGTGCCAGCGGCGAATACAGGGTTAACACCGGGGAGCTGTTTTTT.

This clonotype was found many times. The rearrangement uses TRBV18 and TRBJ2-5; 8 nucleotides agree with TRBD2. CDR1 is KGHSH and CDR2 is LQKENI in the germline V gene. This CDR3 is 17 amino acids long. Trimming took 6 bases from V and 3 from J; bases not matched to a gene: 15. CDR3: CASSESAPGGPKETQYF. The CDR3 DNA sequence: TGTGCCAGCTCCGAATCTGCCCCGGGAGGGCCGAAAGAGACCCAGTACTTC. The complete variable domain, with remaining parts taken from reference TRBV18 and TRBJ2-5, reads NAGVMQNPRHLVRRRGQEARLRCSPMKGHSHVYWYRQLPEEGLKFMVYLQKENIIDESGMPKERFSAEFPKEGPSILRIQQVVRGDSAAYFCASSESAPGGPKETQYFGPGTRLLVL.

The rearrangement joins TRBV5-1 to TRBJ2-6; D gene uncertain. Germline V lookup: CDR1 SGHRS, CDR2 YFSETQ. V was clipped by 1 base and J by 0 bases, with 14 bases between them. The CDR3 runs to 18 residues. CDR3: CASSLTASTNSGANVLTF. The CDR3 bases are TGCGCCAGCAGCTTGACAGCCTCCACTAACTCTGGGGCCAACGTCCTGACTTTC.

The rearrangement joins TRBV20-1 to TRBJ2-1, with D perhaps matching TRBD2 (5 bases). The V end lost 5 bases, the J end lost 7 bases, and 24 bases lay between the germline ends. Germline V gives CDR1 DFQATT, CDR2 SNEGSKA (reference sequence). The CDR3 runs 16 residues. CDR3 DNA: TGCAGTGCTCCTTTGCCCTACCGGGGTACGAGTAATGAGCAGTTCTTC. Amino acids: CSAPLPYRGTSNEQFF.

The V call is TRBV20-1, the J call TRBJ2-1; TRBD2 matches 9 bases. With 1 base clipped from V and 7 bases from J, the junction kept 8 bases outside the gene matches. CDR3 length equals 15 residues. CDR1 and CDR2 (germline): DFQATT, SNEGSKA (reference sequence). The CDR3 DNA reads TGCAGTGCTAGAGTCGCTAGCGGGATCGGTAATGAGCAGTTCTTC. This gives the protein CSARVASGIGNEQFF.

This clonotype was seen at least ten times. The chain combines TRBV5-5 with TRBJ2-2; no clear D gene. Trimming removed 0 bases from V and 8 bases from J, with 5 bases in between. Germline-derived CDR1 and CDR2 are SGHKS and YYEKEE (reference sequence). The CDR3 is 12 residues long. Here the CDR3 DNA reads TGTGCCAGCAGCTTGGCCAGGGGGGAGCTGTTTTTT. Its translation: CASSLARGELFF.

This clonotype appeared many times. The chain couples TRBV7-6 to TRBJ1-5, with unresolved D. Germline loops: CDR1 SGHVS, CDR2 FNYEAQ. V lost 4 bases and J 6 bases, leaving 10 bases between the germline ends. CDR3 length equals 13 residues. CDR3 amino acids: CASSWGSGQPQHF. DNA of the CDR3: TGTGCCAGCAGCTGGGGTAGCGGTCAGCCCCAGCATTTT.